This entry is about one T cell receptor beta chain. Its matching antigen is unknown. This CDR3 is also generated by other DNA sequences in the sample. This CDR3 is built from 14 residues. Germline V gene lookup returns CDR1 SGHAT and CDR2 FQNNGV. V gave up 1 base and J gave up 5 bases; unmatched junction bases: 2. The source of the sample is a study of cytomegalovirus exposure and HLA in healthy donors. Study results and limitations: Some V segments (TRBV6-2 and TRBV6-3 among them) were excluded as indistinguishable.

PCR primers comprised 60 Vbeta and 13 Jbeta primers. In the original processing: Unique TCR beta chains numbered approximately 76 million in a later analysis, with around 12 million shared. Measured with immunoSEQ multiplex PCR; TCRdb has only the in-frame clones, and not every one. D and trimming come from the DNA, and the V and J calls and clone size come from that table. This sample has under 150,000 clones, with about four fifths found just once. The source material was PBMCs. This sequence joins TRBV11-2 and TRBJ1-2, with 9 positions matching TRBD1. The origin of this receptor is a young man in good health and CMV-seropositive. As DNA, the CDR3 is TGTGCCAGCAGCTTAGTACAGGGGGCGTATGGCTACACCTTC. Protein sequence: CASSLVQGAYGYTF.